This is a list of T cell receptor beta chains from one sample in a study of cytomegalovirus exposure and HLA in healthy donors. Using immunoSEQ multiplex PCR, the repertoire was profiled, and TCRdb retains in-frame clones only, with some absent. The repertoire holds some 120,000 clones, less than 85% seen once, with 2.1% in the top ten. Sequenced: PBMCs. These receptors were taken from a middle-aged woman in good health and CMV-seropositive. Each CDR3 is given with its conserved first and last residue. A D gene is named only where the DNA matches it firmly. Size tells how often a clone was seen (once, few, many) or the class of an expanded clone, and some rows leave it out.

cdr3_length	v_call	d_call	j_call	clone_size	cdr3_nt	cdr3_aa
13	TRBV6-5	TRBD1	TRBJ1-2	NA	TGTGCCAGCAGCCGAACAGGGGGCGATGGCTACACCTTC	CASSRTGGDGYTF
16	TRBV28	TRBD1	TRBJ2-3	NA	TGTGCCAGCACCAAAGGGGGCCGGGTAGGAACAGATACGCAGTATTTT	CASTKGGRVGTDTQYF
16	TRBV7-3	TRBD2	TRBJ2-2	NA	TGTGCCAGCAGCAAACGGGGAGGGATGAACACCGGGGAGCTGTTTTTT	CASSKRGGMNTGELFF
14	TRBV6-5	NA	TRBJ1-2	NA	TGTGCCAGCAGTTACTCGGGCCGGCGCTATGGCTACACCTTC	CASSYSGRRYGYTF
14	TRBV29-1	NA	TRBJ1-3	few	TGCAGCGTTGTCCCCAGGGACACTGGAAACACCATATATTTT	CSVVPRDTGNTIYF
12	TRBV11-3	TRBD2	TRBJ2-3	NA	TGTGCCAGCAGTAAGAGGAGCGGGGCGCAGTATTTT	CASSKRSGAQYF
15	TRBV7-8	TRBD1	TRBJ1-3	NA	TGTGCCAGCAGCTGGCAAGGGACAGGCGGAAACACCATATATTTT	CASSWQGTGGNTIYF
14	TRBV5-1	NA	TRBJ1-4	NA	TGCGCCAGCAGCTTTTACGGGTCTCATGAAAAACTGTTTTTT	CASSFYGSHEKLFF
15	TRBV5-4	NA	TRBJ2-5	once	TGTGCCAGCAGCGCTGAAGCCAGGGTTCAAGAGACCCAGTACTTC	CASSAEARVQETQYF
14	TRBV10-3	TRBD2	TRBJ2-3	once	TGTGCCATCAGTTATAGCGGGAGATCAGATACGCAGTATTTT	CAISYSGRSDTQYF
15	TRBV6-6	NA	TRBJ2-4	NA	TGTGCCAGCAGCCAAGATTTCGGGTCCAAAAACATTCAGTACTTC	CASSQDFGSKNIQYF
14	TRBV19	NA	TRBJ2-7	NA	TGTGCCACCTCGCGCCGGACACCGACCTACGAGCAGTACTTC	CATSRRTPTYEQYF
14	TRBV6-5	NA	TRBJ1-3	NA	TGTGCCAGCAGCCCCAGGGTGTTGGGAAACACCATATATTTT	CASSPRVLGNTIYF
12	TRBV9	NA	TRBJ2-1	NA	TGTGCCAGCAGCGTATCATACAATGAGCAGTTCTTC	CASSVSYNEQFF
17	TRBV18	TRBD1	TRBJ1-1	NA	TGTGCCAGCTCTACCGGGGGACAGGGTACCCTGAACACTGAAGCTTTCTTT	CASSTGGQGTLNTEAFF
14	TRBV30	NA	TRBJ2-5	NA	TGTGCCTGGAGTGGCGGGCGGCTACGGGAGACCCAGTACTTC	CAWSGGRLRETQYF
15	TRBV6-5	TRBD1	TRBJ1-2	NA	TGTGCCAGCAGTTACTCCAACAGGGGGCCGGGGGGCTACACCTTC	CASSYSNRGPGGYTF
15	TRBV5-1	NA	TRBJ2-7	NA	TGCGCCAGCAGCTTGGTGACAGGACCTCCCTACGAGCAGTACTTC	CASSLVTGPPYEQYF
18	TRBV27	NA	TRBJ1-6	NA	TGTGCCAGCAGTTTGTTTATACCCAAGGGGGATCCTCCGGCACCCCTCCACTTT	CASSLFIPKGDPPAPLHF
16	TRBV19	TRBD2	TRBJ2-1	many	TGTGCCAGTAGTGCCTTCCTAGCGGGACGAGACAATGAGCAGTTCTTC	CASSAFLAGRDNEQFF
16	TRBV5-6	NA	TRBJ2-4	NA	TGTGCCAGCCAGACCGGAGGGCCTCTAGCCAAAAACATTCAGTACTTC	CASQTGGPLAKNIQYF
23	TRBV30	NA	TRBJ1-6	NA	TGTGCCTGGAGTGTATCCCTCGGCGAGGGGGGGGCGATTTCAAGCTCCTATAATTCACCCCTCCACTTT	CAWSVSLGEGGAISSSYNSPLHF
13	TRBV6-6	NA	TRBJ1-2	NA	TGTGCCAGCAGGCCCACAGGTTGGAATGGCTACACCTTC	CASRPTGWNGYTF
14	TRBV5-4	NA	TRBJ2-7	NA	TGTGCCAGCAGCTTGGCCCAGGGCTCCTACGAGCAGTACTTC	CASSLAQGSYEQYF
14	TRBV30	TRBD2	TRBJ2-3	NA	TGTGCCTGGAGTGTTCAGCGGGGGTCCGATACGCAGTATTTT	CAWSVQRGSDTQYF
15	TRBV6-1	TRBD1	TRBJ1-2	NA	TGTGCCAGCAGTGAGGGGACAGGGTTCCAATATGGCTACACCTTC	CASSEGTGFQYGYTF
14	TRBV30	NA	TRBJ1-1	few	TGTGCCTGGAGTGTCGGCACAGGTAACACTGAAGCTTTCTTT	CAWSVGTGNTEAFF
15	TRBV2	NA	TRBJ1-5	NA	TGTGCCAGCAGTGAAGCGCTAGGCAGCAATCAGCCCCAGCATTTT	CASSEALGSNQPQHF
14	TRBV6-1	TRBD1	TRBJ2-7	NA	TGTGCCAGCAGTGCCGGGACAGGGAATCGCGAGCAGTACTTC	CASSAGTGNREQYF
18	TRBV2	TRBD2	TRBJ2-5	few	TGTGCCAGCACTCGTGGATGGACTAGCGGGGGGGCTAGAGAGACCCAGTACTTC	CASTRGWTSGGARETQYF
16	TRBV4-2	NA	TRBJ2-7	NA	TGTGCCAGCAGCCAAGACGGCGGCATCTCCTTTTACGAGCAGTACTTC	CASSQDGGISFYEQYF
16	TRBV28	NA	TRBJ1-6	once	TGTGCCAGCGACCTGGGGGGTGCAAGTTTCTATTCACCCCTCCACTTT	CASDLGGASFYSPLHF
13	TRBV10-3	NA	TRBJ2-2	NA	TGTGCCATCAGTACACAGCAGCCCGGGGAGCTGTTTTTT	CAISTQQPGELFF
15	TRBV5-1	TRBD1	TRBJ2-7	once	TGCGCCAGCAGCTTGGCAGGGGGCTCTGAGGGCGAGCAGTACTTC	CASSLAGGSEGEQYF
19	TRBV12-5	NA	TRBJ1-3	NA	TGTGCTAGTGCCGACGGCGATGGACTGACCATACTCTCTGGAAACACCATATATTTT	CASADGDGLTILSGNTIYF
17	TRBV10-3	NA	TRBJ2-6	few	TGTGCCAGCAGTGATTGGACTGGAGGGTCTGGGGCCAACGTCCTGACTTTC	CASSDWTGGSGANVLTF
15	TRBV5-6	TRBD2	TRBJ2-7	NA	TGTGCCAGCAGCTTACGGACTAGCGGGAGGTGGGAGCAGTACTTC	CASSLRTSGRWEQYF
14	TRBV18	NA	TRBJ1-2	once	TGTGCCAGCTCACAGCAGGCCGATGGCTATGGCTACACCTTC	CASSQQADGYGYTF
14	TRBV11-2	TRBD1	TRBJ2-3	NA	TGTGCCAGCAGCTTCAGCGGCGACAGGGGGACGCAGTATTTT	CASSFSGDRGTQYF
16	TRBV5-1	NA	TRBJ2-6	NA	TGCGCCAGCAGCAGAGACGGGAGCTCTGGGGCCAACGTCCTGACTTTC	CASSRDGSSGANVLTF